This TCR beta chain comes out of a study of cytomegalovirus exposure and HLA in healthy donors. Both 60 Vbeta primers and 13 Jbeta primers went into the PCR. Assay used: immunoSEQ multiplex PCR; TCRdb lists only in-frame clones, some missing. The sample has about 190,000 clones; 82% are singletons. CDR1 is MNHEY, CDR2 SVGAGI, per germline. The CDR3 length is 15 residues. V lost 0 bases, J lost 5 bases, and 4 bases stayed unmatched. The rearrangement joins TRBV6-5 to TRBJ1-1; 9 bases map to TRBD1. The material sequenced was PBMCs. The receptor comes from a woman between 18 and 29 years old in good health and CMV-seronegative. CDR3 loop: CASSYSFGQGTEAFF. The CDR3 bases are TGTGCCAGCAGTTACTCCTTTGGACAGGGGACTGAAGCTTTCTTT.